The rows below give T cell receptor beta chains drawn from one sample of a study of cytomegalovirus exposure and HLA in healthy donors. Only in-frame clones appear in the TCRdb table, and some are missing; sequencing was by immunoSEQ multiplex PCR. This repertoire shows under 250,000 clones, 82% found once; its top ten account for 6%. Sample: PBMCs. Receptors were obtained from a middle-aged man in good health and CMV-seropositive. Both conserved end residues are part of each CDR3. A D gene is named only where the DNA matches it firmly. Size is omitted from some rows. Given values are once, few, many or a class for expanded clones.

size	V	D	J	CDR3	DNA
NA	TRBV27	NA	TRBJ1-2	CASSTRGGNYGYTF	TGTGCCAGCAGTACACGAGGGGGAAACTATGGCTACACCTTC
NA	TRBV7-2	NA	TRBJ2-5	CASSSGPRGWAQYF	TGTGCCAGCAGCTCGGGACCACGGGGGTGGGCCCAGTACTTC
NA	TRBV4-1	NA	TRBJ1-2	CASSQDRDSGGYTF	TGCGCCAGCAGCCAAGACCGGGATTCGGGAGGCTACACCTTC
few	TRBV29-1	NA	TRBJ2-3	CSVEFSGGDGARVDTQYF	TGCAGCGTTGAGTTTAGCGGCGGAGATGGGGCGCGTGTAGATACGCAGTATTTT
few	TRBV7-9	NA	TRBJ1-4	CASSTRQTTNEKLFF	TGTGCCAGCAGCACCCGACAGACAACTAATGAAAAACTGTTTTTT
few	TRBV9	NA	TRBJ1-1	CASSPSGGTEAFF	TGTGCCAGCAGCCCCTCCGGGGGCACTGAAGCTTTCTTT
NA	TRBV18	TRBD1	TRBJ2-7	CASSPGQGVYEQYF	TGTGCCAGCTCACCGGGACAGGGTGTGTACGAGCAGTACTTC
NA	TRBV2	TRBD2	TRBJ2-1	CASRGVAGSVNEQFF	TGTGCCAGCAGGGGAGTAGCGGGATCTGTTAATGAGCAGTTCTTC
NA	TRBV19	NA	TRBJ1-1	CASSIIGVEKTEAFF	TGTGCCAGTAGTATTATCGGGGTAGAGAAGACTGAAGCTTTCTTT
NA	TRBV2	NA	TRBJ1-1	CASSVGARTEAFF	TGTGCCAGCAGTGTGGGGGCTCGGACTGAAGCTTTCTTT
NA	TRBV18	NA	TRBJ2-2	CASSPTGAATGELFF	TGTGCCAGCTCACCCACGGGAGCGGCCACCGGGGAGCTGTTTTTT
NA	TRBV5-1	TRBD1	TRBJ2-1	CASRGLPVQGNEQFF	TGCGCCAGCCGTGGACTGCCGGTACAGGGGAATGAGCAGTTCTTC
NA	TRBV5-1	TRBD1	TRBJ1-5	CASSYSGGSNQPQHF	TGCGCCAGCAGCTACTCAGGGGGGAGCAATCAGCCCCAGCATTTT
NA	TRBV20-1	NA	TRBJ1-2	CSASPGYGYTF	TGCAGTGCAAGCCCGGGCTATGGCTACACCTTC
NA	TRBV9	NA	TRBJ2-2	CASSVPPSGELFF	TGTGCCAGCAGCGTTCCCCCCTCCGGGGAGCTGTTTTTT
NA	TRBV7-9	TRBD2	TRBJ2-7	CASSSSGLAVYEQYF	TGTGCCAGCAGCTCCTCCGGACTAGCGGTCTACGAGCAGTACTTC
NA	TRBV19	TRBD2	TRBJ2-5	CASRDRGLAGQETQYF	TGTGCCAGTAGGGACAGGGGACTAGCGGGGCAAGAGACCCAGTACTTC
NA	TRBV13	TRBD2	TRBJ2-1	CASSLRLAPREQFF	TGTGCCAGCAGCCTGAGACTAGCCCCACGGGAGCAGTTCTTC
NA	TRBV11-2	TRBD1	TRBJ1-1	CASSLFVTGGTEAFF	TGTGCCAGCAGCTTATTCGTGACAGGGGGCACTGAAGCTTTCTTT
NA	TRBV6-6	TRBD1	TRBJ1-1	CASSSQGPTEAFF	TGTGCCAGCAGTTCACAGGGGCCGACTGAAGCTTTCTTT
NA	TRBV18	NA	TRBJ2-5	CASSPKLQETQYF	TGTGCCAGCTCCCCGAAACTGCAAGAGACCCAGTACTTC
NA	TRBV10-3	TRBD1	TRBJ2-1	CAISEDRGPYNEQFF	TGTGCCATCAGTGAGGACAGGGGACCCTACAATGAGCAGTTCTTC
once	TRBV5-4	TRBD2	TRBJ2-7	CASSLAFGAGSGEQYF	TGTGCCAGCAGCTTGGCGTTTGGAGCGGGGTCGGGCGAGCAGTACTTC
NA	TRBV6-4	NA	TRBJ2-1	CAISARGTGEDSYNEQFF	TGTGCCATCTCGGCGAGGGGAACGGGGGAGGATTCCTACAATGAGCAGTTCTTC
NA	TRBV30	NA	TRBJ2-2	CAWSSVNTGELFF	TGTGCCTGGAGTTCAGTGAACACCGGGGAGCTGTTTTTT
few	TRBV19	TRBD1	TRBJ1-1	CASSTYRGTEAFF	TGTGCCAGTAGTACATACAGGGGGACTGAAGCTTTCTTT
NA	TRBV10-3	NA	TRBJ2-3	CAISERGNRDTQYF	TGTGCCATCAGTGAGAGGGGGAATCGAGATACGCAGTATTTT
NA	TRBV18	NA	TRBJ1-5	CASSPMRGNQPQHF	TGTGCCAGCTCACCGATGAGGGGGAATCAGCCCCAGCATTTT
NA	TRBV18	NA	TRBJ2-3	CASSPPYPGQDTQYF	TGTGCCAGCTCACCACCGTATCCGGGTCAAGATACGCAGTATTTT
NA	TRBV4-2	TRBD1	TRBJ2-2	CASSQNADRGYTGELFF	TGTGCCAGCAGCCAAAATGCGGACAGGGGATATACCGGGGAGCTGTTTTTT
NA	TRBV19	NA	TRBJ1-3	CASSIDRYSGNTIYF	TGTGCCAGTAGTATCGACAGGTACTCTGGAAACACCATATATTTT
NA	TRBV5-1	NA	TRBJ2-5	CASSLGGRTQETQYF	TGCGCCAGCAGCTTGGGGGGCCGGACCCAAGAGACCCAGTACTTC
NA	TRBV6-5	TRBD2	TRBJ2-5	CASSSPGTSGRETQYF	TGTGCCAGCAGTTCACCGGGGACTAGCGGGAGAGAGACCCAGTACTTC
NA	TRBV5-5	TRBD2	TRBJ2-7	CASSLEVAGSDKEQYF	TGTGCCAGCAGCTTGGAGGTAGCGGGGAGTGATAAAGAGCAGTACTTC
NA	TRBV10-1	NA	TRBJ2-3	CASSDPLSSDTQYF	TGCGCCAGCAGTGACCCCCTCTCTAGTGATACGCAGTATTTT
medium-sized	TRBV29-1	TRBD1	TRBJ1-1	CSVEVDGTVNTEAFF	TGCAGCGTGGAGGTAGATGGGACAGTGAACACTGAAGCTTTCTTT
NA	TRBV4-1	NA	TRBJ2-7	CASSPDHREGTEQYF	TGCGCCAGCAGCCCCGATCACAGGGAGGGCACCGAGCAGTACTTC
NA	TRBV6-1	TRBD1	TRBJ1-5	CASSQRTGSQPQHF	TGTGCCAGCAGTCAAAGGACAGGGAGTCAGCCCCAGCATTTT
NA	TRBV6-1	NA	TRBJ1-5	CASSEWWRGSNQPQHF	TGTGCCAGCAGTGAATGGTGGAGGGGCAGCAATCAGCCCCAGCATTTT
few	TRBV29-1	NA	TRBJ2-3	CSVGRGLAGDTQYF	TGCAGCGTTGGCAGAGGGCTAGCTGGAGATACGCAGTATTTT
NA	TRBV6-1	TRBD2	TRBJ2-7	CASTSSGSYEQYF	TGTGCCAGCACGAGTAGCGGGAGCTACGAGCAGTACTTC
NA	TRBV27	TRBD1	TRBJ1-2	CASSPRRQGYYGYTF	TGTGCCAGCAGTCCGCGACGACAGGGGTACTATGGCTACACCTTC
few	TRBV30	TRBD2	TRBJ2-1	CAWSVRLAETYNEQFF	TGTGCCTGGAGTGTACGACTAGCCGAGACCTACAATGAGCAGTTCTTC
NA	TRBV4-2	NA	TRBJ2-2	CASSQGDGTNTGELFF	TGTGCCAGCAGCCAAGGCGACGGGACGAACACCGGGGAGCTGTTTTTT
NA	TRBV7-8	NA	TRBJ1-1	CASSLVFDRQENTEAFF	TGTGCCAGCAGCTTAGTTTTCGATAGACAGGAGAACACTGAAGCTTTCTTT
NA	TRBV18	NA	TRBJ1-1	CASSPSSTEAFF	TGTGCCAGCTCACCGTCGAGCACTGAAGCTTTCTTT
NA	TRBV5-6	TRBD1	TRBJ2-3	CASSLGQGVDTQYF	TGTGCCAGCAGCTTGGGGCAGGGGGTAGATACGCAGTATTTT